These 26 T cell receptor beta chains originate from one sample sequenced in a study of quantifying T cell responses using KT2 cells. Study-level background: TCR alpha and beta constant-region primers primed reverse transcription of RNA.

An oligo carrying a UMI was ligated to the cDNA 3' end. The first PCR ran 3 to 5 cycles with an equimolar RC1.1 and RC1.2 beta primer mix. Via MiXCR, TCRdb re-called the UMI-ligation and nested PCR reads, giving one row per CDR3 protein. The sample shows around 56,000 distinct CDR3 sequences, roughly 12% of them seen only once. The specimen was PBMCs spiked with cells of the T cell clone KT2. Source of these receptors: a human donor.

The chain joins TRBV6-1 to TRBJ1-2; TRBD1 might be the D (6 bases). V shed 0 bases and J shed 4 bases, with 18 bases lying between them. CDR1 is MNHNS, CDR2 SASEGT, per germline. The CDR3 is 17 amino acids. Here the CDR3 DNA reads TGTGCCAGCAGTGAAGCGATGACAGGTGGGGGCCTCTATGGCTACACCTTC. It encodes CASSEAMTGGGLYGYTF.

This chain joins TRBV11-3 and TRBJ2-1; 7 nucleotides match TRBD1. The CDR3 sequence is 15 residues long. J was trimmed by 5 bases and V by 0 bases; bases with no gene match: 4. CDR1 is SGHNT and CDR2 is YENEEA in the germline V gene. The CDR3 DNA sequence: TGTGCCAGCAGCTTAGAATCACAGGGGAACAATGAGCAGTTCTTC. This sequence encodes CASSLESQGNNEQFF. Combining the CDR3 with reference TRBV11-3 and TRBJ2-1 gives the whole variable domain EAGVVQSPRYKIIEKKQPVAFWCNPISGHNTLYWYLQNLGQGPELLIRYENEEAVDDSQLPKDRFSAERLKGVDSTLKIQPAELGDSAVYLCASSLESQGNNEQFFGPGTRLTVL.

The chain couples TRBV28 to TRBJ2-1; 11 nucleotides align to TRBD1. J gave up 5 bases and V 6 bases, and 6 bases lay outside the gene matches. In germline, CDR1 is MDHEN, CDR2 SYDVKM. The CDR3 is 15 residues long. This CDR3 is CASSRLDRGHNEQFF. As DNA, the CDR3 is TGTGCCAGCAGCCGTCTGGACAGGGGGCACAATGAGCAGTTCTTC.

This chain links TRBV12-3 or TRBV12-4 with TRBJ2-3; the D gene is possibly TRBD2 (5 bases). V gave up 2 bases and J gave up 5 bases, with 11 bases separating them. The CDR3 loop spans 14 amino acids. CDR3 region: CASSLNWAGDTQYF. CDR3 coding DNA: TGTGCCAGCAGTTTAAATTGGGCGGGAGATACGCAGTATTTT.

This clonotype was seen many times. The rearrangement joins TRBV7-2 to TRBJ1-1, with a tentative D call TRBD1 (6 bases). Looked up from germline, CDR1 is SGHTA and CDR2 is FQGNSA. This CDR3 spans 14 amino acids. Trimming took 4 bases from V and 3 from J, leaving 12 bases between them. This CDR3 reads CASSSPQGYTEAFF. The CDR3 nucleotides read TGTGCCAGCAGCTCTCCCCAGGGGTACACTGAAGCTTTCTTT.

The CDR3 region is CASSWGTVREISTEAFF. The CDR3 coding sequence is TGTGCCAGCAGCTGGGGGACAGTGAGGGAGATTAGCACTGAAGCTTTCTTT. This chain connects TRBV7-9 to TRBJ1-1, with 7 bases lining up with TRBD1. The CDR3 sequence is 17 residues long. Germline V gene data show CDR1 as SEHNR and CDR2 as FQNEAQ (reference sequence). V gave up 4 bases and J gave up 4 bases; unmatched junction bases: 15.

This clonotype occurred a few times. The V call is TRBV27, the J call TRBJ1-1; D is unclear. With 0 bases removed from V and 1 base from J, the gap between germline ends came to 6 bases. Germline V gives CDR1 MNHEY, CDR2 SMNVEV (reference sequence). This CDR3 is 14 amino acids long. In DNA, the CDR3 is TGTGCCAGCAGTTTATCTCCCGGGAACACTGAAGCTTTCTTT. It translates to CASSLSPGNTEAFF.

This clonotype was recorded at least ten times. The V and J genes are TRBV9 and TRBJ2-3; perhaps TRBD2 as D (6 bases). Looked up from germline, CDR1 is SGDLS and CDR2 is YYNGEE. The CDR3 covers 14 residues. V gave up 6 bases and J gave up 4 bases, with 15 bases separating them. This chain's CDR3 is CASTATSSADTQYF. CDR3 DNA: TGTGCCAGCACCGCGACTAGTAGCGCAGATACGCAGTATTTT. The entire variable domain, with the rest obtained from reference TRBV9 and TRBJ2-3, is as follows: DSGVTQTPKHLITATGQRVTLRCSPRSGDLSVYWYQQSLDQGLQFLIQYYNGEERAKGNILERFSAQQFPDLHSELNLSSLELGDSALYFCASTATSSADTQYFGPGTRLTVL.

This clonotype was found a few times. This sequence joins TRBV11-2 and TRBJ1-1, with TRBD1 as a possible D gene (6 bases). V shed 2 bases and J shed 5 bases, with 12 bases lying between them. The V gene's germline CDR1 is SGHAT and CDR2 FQNNGV. This CDR3 region has 14 residues. CDR3 coding DNA: TGTGCCAGCAGCTTATTACAGGGATTGACTGAAGCTTTCTTT. This translates into CASSLLQGLTEAFF.

This clonotype was observed a few times. The chain joins TRBV9 to TRBJ1-4; perhaps TRBD1 as D (5 bases). Deletions cut 3 bases from V and 1 base from J, with 10 bases between. Germline values: CDR1 SGDLS, CDR2 YYNGEE. The CDR3 runs to 15 residues. The CDR3 bases are TGTGCCAGCAGCGCCGTCGGGGGAACTAATGAAAAACTGTTTTTT. Its translation: CASSAVGGTNEKLFF.

This clonotype was recorded a few times. The V gene is TRBV29-1, the J gene TRBJ1-2; 10 positions agree with TRBD1. The V and J ends lost 3 bases and 5 bases, in that order; junction bases with no gene match: 3. The CDR3 runs to 13 residues. Germline values: CDR1 SQVTM, CDR2 ANQGSEA. The CDR3 sequence is CSVERDRGYGYTF. Written as DNA, the CDR3 is TGCAGCGTTGAGCGGGACAGGGGATATGGCTACACCTTC.

The rearrangement uses TRBV7-6 and TRBJ2-3, with unresolved D. The length of the CDR3 is 14 residues. Germline-derived CDR1 and CDR2 are SGHVS and FNYEAQ. Between the trimmed V and J ends, which lost 0 bases and 2 bases, there was a span of 6 bases. In DNA form, the CDR3 reads TGTGCCAGCAGCTTAGCCGCGGCCACAGATACGCAGTATTTT. Protein product: CASSLAAATDTQYF.

This clonotype was observed at least ten times. This rearrangement joins TRBV9 to TRBJ1-1; D not resolved. In germline, CDR1 is SGDLS, CDR2 YYNGEE. The CDR3 is 9 amino acids. V was clipped by 1 base and J by 11 bases, with 3 bases between them. The CDR3 is CASSVLAFF. The CDR3 nucleotides read TGTGCCAGCAGCGTACTCGCTTTCTTT.

This clonotype has a handful of counts. V is TRBV6-1 and J is TRBJ1-1, with D unclear. The V gene's germline CDR1 is MNHNS and CDR2 SASEGT. The CDR3 loop spans 14 amino acids. Trimming removed 4 bases from V and 1 base from J, with 10 bases in between. Written as DNA, the CDR3 is TGTGCCAGCAGTGGTTCCACGGGGAACACTGAAGCTTTCTTT. It codes for CASSGSTGNTEAFF.

The chain uses TRBV20-1 and TRBJ2-1; D gene unclear. Between the trimmed V and J ends, which lost 1 base and 0 bases, there was a span of 10 bases. The CDR3 runs to 15 residues. Germline loops: CDR1 DFQATT, CDR2 SNEGSKA (reference sequence). The CDR3 reads CSARVTESSYNEQFF. For the CDR3, the DNA is TGCAGTGCTAGAGTCACGGAAAGCTCCTACAATGAGCAGTTCTTC.

At least ten counts were recorded for this clonotype. The chain couples TRBV12-3 or TRBV12-4 to TRBJ2-2; TRBD1 aligns across 8 bases. The CDR3 is 15 amino acids. Germline trimming cut 3 bases from V and 5 bases from J; bases unmatched to any gene: 5. CDR3 residues: CASSFRRQGTGELFF. The DNA for the CDR3 is TGTGCCAGCAGTTTCCGACGACAGGGGACCGGGGAGCTGTTTTTT.

V gene TRBV24-1 combines with J gene TRBJ1-1; no firm D call. This CDR3 region has 13 residues. V shed 1 base and J shed 0 bases, with 2 bases lying between them. Germline values: CDR1 KGHDR, CDR2 SFDVKD. The CDR3 region is CATSDFLNTEAFF. CDR3 bases: TGTGCCACCAGTGATTTCCTGAACACTGAAGCTTTCTTT.

This clonotype was found a few times. This sequence joins TRBV20-1 and TRBJ2-7, with a possible D match to TRBD1 (7 bases). There are 11 residues in the CDR3. The V end lost 0 bases, the J end lost 13 bases, and 13 bases lay between the germline ends. In germline, CDR1 is DFQATT, CDR2 SNEGSKA (reference sequence). Here the CDR3 DNA reads TGCAGTGCTAGAGAGGAGGGGGCTATCTACTTC. Residues: CSAREEGAIYF.

The rearrangement joins TRBV7-9 to TRBJ1-1; D ambiguous. V lost 1 base and J lost 5, with 11 bases in between. The CDR3 totals 14 residues. CDR1 SEHNR and CDR2 FQNEAQ come from the germline V gene (reference sequence). For the CDR3, the DNA is TGTGCCAGCAGCTTAGTCGGGGTTTGGACTGAAGCTTTCTTT. Translation: CASSLVGVWTEAFF.

This clonotype showed up just a few times. The V gene is TRBV2, the J gene TRBJ1-4; TRBD1 is a possible D gene (5 bases). The length of the CDR3 is 16 residues. Germline V CDR1 and CDR2: SNHLY, FYNNEI. The ends were cut back, 1 base at V and 6 bases at J, with 15 bases in the middle. The CDR3 is CASSEGRGPNYEKLFF. CDR3 nucleotide sequence: TGTGCCAGCAGTGAAGGGAGGGGCCCTAACTATGAAAAACTGTTTTTT.

Many counts were recorded for this clonotype. The CDR3 protein is CASPQLRVDTQYF. As DNA, the CDR3 is TGTGCCAGCCCCCAATTGAGGGTCGATACGCAGTATTTT. The rearrangement links TRBV25-1 to TRBJ2-3; tentative D call: TRBD2 (5 bases). Per germline, CDR1 MGHDK and CDR2 SYGVNS. Trimming cost V 8 bases and J 6 bases, with 15 bases left between them. The CDR3 has 13 residues.

V is TRBV13 and J is TRBJ1-6, with unresolved D. CDR1 PRHDT and CDR2 FYEKMQ come from the germline V gene (reference sequence). This CDR3 comprises 13 residues. V dropped 4 bases and J dropped 4 bases, with 5 bases sitting between them. The CDR3 loop reads CASSYGYNSPLHF. The CDR3 DNA reads as TGTGCCAGCAGCTATGGATATAATTCACCCCTCCACTTT.

This clonotype occurred many times. V usage is TRBV7-6 and J usage is TRBJ1-3, with TRBD1 matching 8 bases. Losses at the gene ends were 5 bases for V and 0 bases for J; bases not matched to a gene: 9. Germline loops: CDR1 SGHVS, CDR2 FNYEAQ. This CDR3 is built from 17 residues. In DNA form, the CDR3 reads TGTGCCAGCAGCCTCCGGGACAGGACTCCCTCTGGAAACACCATATATTTT. Protein: CASSLRDRTPSGNTIYF.

This clonotype has at least ten counts. The J gene is TRBJ2-2, the V gene TRBV29-1; 8 bases agree with TRBD2. Germline CDR1 reads SQVTM; CDR2 reads ANQGSEA. The ends lost 6 bases at V and 4 bases at J; junction bases unmatched: 16. This CDR3 contains 17 residues. CDR3 nucleotide sequence: TGCAGCGTAGCCACTAAACGGGGGGGCCATAGCACCGGGGAGCTGTTTTTT. It specifies CSVATKRGGHSTGELFF.

This clonotype has just a few counts. This chain links TRBV12-3 or TRBV12-4 with TRBJ2-3; D possibly uses TRBD1 or TRBD2 (5 bases each). This CDR3 comprises 16 residues. Trimming removed 5 bases from V and 2 bases from J, with 17 bases in between. The CDR3 sequence is CASSRPPGRLTDTQYF. The CDR3 nucleotides read TGTGCCAGCAGTCGCCCACCGGGACGGCTCACAGATACGCAGTATTTT.

Ten or more counts support this clonotype. The V call is TRBV21-1, the J call TRBJ1-6; TRBD1 is taken as the D call from the table, unchecked against the DNA. TRBV21-1 is a recognized pseudogene. This CDR3 is 18 amino acids long. CDR3 DNA: TGTGCCAGCAGCAACCGGGACAGGACCGGATCCTATAATTCACCCCTCCACTTT. It translates to CASSNRDRTGSYNSPLHF.